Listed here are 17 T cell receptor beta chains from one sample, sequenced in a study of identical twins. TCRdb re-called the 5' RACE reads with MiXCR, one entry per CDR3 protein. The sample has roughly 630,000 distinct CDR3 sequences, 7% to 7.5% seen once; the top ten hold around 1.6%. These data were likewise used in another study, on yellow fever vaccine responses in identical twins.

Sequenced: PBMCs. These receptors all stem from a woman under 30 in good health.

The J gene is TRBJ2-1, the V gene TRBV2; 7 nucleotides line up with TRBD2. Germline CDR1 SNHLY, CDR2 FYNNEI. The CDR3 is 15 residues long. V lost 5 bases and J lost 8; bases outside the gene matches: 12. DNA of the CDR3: TGTGCCAGCAGTCTAGAAGTGGGAGGGTCTTATGAGCAGTTCTTC. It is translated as CASSLEVGGSYEQFF.

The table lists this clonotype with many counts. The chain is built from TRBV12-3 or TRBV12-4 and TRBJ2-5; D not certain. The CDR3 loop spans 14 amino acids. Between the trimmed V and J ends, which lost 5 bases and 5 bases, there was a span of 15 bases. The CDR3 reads CASSGRNLGETQYF. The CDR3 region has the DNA TGTGCCAGCAGTGGCCGGAACTTGGGGGAGACCCAGTACTTC.

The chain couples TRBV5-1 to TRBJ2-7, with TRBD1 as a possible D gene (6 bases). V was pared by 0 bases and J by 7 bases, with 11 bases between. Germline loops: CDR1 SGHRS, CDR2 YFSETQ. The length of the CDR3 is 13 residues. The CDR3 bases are TGCGCCAGCAGCTTGGACAGGGTTCGGGAGCAGTACTTC. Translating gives CASSLDRVREQYF.

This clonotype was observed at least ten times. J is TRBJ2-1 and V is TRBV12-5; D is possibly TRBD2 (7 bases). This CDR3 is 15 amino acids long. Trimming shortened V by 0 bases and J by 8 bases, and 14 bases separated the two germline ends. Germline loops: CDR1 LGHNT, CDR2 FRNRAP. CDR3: CASGLVGGPLDEQFF. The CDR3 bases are TGTGCTAGTGGTTTGGTCGGGGGGCCCTTAGATGAGCAGTTCTTC.

DNA of the CDR3: TGCGCCAGCAGCTGGGGGACTAGCGGTCCATACGAGCAGTACTTC. Translation: CASSWGTSGPYEQYF. The chain uses TRBV5-1 and TRBJ2-7, with TRBD2 matching 11 bases. Germline loops: CDR1 SGHRS, CDR2 YFSETQ. With 3 bases clipped from V and 4 bases from J, the junction kept 6 bases outside the gene matches. The CDR3 sequence is 15 residues long. The full variable domain, with the rest looked up from reference TRBV5-1 and TRBJ2-7, is KAGVTQTPRYLIKTRGQQVTLSCSPISGHRSVSWYQQTPGQGLQFLFEYFSETQRNKGNFPGRFSGRQFSNSRSEMNVSTLELGDSALYLCASSWGTSGPYEQYFGPGTRLTVT.

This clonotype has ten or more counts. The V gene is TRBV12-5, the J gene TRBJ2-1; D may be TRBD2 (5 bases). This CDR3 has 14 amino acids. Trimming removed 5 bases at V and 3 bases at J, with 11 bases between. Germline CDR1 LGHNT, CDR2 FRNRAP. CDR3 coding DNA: TGTGCTAGTGGTACCCACGGGGTCTACAATGAGCAGTTCTTC. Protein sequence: CASGTHGVYNEQFF.

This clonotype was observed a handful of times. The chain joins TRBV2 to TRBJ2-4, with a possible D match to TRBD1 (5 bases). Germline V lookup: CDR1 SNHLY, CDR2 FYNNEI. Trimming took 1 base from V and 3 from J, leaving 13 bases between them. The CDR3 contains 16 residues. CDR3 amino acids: CASSEGQLVFKNIQYF. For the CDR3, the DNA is TGTGCCAGCAGTGAAGGACAGTTAGTTTTCAAAAACATTCAGTACTTC.

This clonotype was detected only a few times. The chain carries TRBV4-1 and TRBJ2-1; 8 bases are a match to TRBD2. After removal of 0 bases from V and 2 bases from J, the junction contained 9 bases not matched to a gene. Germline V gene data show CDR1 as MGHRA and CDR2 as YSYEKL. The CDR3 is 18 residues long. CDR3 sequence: CASSQEQVTAGAYNEQFF. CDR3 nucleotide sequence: TGCGCCAGCAGCCAAGAACAGGTTACAGCGGGAGCCTACAATGAGCAGTTCTTC.

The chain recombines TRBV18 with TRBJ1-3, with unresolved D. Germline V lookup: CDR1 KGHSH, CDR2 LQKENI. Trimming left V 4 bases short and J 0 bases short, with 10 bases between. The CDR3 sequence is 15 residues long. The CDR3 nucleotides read TGTGCCAGCTCACTTGGACGGAGCTCTGGAAACACCATATATTTT. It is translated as CASSLGRSSGNTIYF.

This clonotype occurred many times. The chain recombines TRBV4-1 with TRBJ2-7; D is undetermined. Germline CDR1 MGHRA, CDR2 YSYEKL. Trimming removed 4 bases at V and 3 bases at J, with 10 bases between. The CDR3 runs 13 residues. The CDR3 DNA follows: TGCGCCAGCAGCCCCAACCTTTACTACGAGCAGTACTTC. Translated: CASSPNLYYEQYF.

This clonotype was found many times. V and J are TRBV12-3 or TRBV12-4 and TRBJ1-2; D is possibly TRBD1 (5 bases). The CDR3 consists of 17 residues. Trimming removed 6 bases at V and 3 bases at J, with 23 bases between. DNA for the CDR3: TGTGCCAGCAGATTCCTTTCGGGGCCCAAAAGCCACTATGGCTACACCTTC. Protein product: CASRFLSGPKSHYGYTF.

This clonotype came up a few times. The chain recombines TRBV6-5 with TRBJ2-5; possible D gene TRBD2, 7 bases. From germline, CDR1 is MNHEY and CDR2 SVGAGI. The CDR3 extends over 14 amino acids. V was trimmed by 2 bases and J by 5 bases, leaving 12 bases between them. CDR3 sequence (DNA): TGTGCCAGCAGTTACCAGGGAGGGGGTGAGACCCAGTACTTC. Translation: CASSYQGGGETQYF.

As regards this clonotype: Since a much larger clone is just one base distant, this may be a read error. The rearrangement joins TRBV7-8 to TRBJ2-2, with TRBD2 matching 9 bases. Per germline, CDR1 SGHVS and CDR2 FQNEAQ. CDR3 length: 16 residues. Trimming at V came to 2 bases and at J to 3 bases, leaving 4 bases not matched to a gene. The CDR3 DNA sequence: TGTGCCAGCAGCTTACTAGCGGGGACGGACACCGGGGAGCTGTTTTTT. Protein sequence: CASSLLAGTDTGELFF.

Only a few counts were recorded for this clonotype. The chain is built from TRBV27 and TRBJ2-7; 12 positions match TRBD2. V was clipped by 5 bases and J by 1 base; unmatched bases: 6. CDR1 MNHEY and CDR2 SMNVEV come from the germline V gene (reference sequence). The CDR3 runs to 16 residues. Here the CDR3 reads CASSPSLAGGSYEQYV. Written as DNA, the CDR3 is TGTGCCAGCAGTCCTAGTCTAGCGGGGGGGTCCTACGAGCAGTACGTC.

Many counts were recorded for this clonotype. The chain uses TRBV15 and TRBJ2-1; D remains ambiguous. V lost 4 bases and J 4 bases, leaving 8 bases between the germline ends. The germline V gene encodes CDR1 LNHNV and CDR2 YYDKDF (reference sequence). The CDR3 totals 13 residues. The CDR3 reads CATSNEPYNEQFF. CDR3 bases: TGTGCCACCAGCAACGAGCCTTACAATGAGCAGTTCTTC.

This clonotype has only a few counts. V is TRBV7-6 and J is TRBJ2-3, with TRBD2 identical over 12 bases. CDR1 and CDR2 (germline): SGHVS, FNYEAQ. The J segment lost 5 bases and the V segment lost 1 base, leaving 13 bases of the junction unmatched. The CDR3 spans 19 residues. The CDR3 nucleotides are TGTGCCAGCAGCTTAGGCTCTGCGTCTAGCGGGGGGGCCATAGATACGCAGTATTTT. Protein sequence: CASSLGSASSGGAIDTQYF.

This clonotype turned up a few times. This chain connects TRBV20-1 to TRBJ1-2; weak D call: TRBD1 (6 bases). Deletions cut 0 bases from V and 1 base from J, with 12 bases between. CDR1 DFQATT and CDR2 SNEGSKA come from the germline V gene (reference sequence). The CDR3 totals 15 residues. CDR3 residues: CSAREGAWDNYGYTF. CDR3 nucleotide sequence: TGCAGTGCTAGAGAGGGGGCTTGGGATAACTATGGCTACACCTTC.